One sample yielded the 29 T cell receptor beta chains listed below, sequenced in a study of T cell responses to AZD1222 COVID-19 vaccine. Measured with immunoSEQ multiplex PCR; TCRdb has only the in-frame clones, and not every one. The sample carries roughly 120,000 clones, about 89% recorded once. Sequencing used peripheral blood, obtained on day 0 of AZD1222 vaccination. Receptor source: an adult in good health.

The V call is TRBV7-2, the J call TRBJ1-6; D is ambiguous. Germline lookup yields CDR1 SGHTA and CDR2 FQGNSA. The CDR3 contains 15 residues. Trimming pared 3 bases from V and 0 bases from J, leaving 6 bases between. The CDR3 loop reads CASSFRSSYNSPLHF. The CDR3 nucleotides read TGTGCCAGCAGCTTCCGGAGCTCCTATAATTCACCCCTCCACTTT.

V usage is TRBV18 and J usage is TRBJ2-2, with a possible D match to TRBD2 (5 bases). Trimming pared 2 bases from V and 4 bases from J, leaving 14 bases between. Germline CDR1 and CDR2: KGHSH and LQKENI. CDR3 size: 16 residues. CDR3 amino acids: CASSPNLALGTGELFF. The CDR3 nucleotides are TGTGCCAGCTCACCAAATCTAGCTCTCGGCACCGGGGAGCTGTTTTTT. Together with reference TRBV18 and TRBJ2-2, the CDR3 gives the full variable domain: NAGVMQNPRHLVRRRGQEARLRCSPMKGHSHVYWYRQLPEEGLKFMVYLQKENIIDESGMPKERFSAEFPKEGPSILRIQQVVRGDSAAYFCASSPNLALGTGELFFGEGSRLTVL.

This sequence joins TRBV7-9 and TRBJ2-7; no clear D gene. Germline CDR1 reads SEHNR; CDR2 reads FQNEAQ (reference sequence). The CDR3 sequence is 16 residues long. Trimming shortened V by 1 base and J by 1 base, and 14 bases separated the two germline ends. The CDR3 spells CASSLGGLGASYEQYF. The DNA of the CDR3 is TGTGCCAGCAGCTTAGGAGGTCTGGGTGCTTCCTACGAGCAGTACTTC.

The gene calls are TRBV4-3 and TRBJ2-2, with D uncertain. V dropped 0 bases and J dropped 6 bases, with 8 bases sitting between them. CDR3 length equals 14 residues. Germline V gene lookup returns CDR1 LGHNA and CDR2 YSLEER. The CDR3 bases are TGCGCCAGCAGCCAAGAGGTCGGACCCGGGGAGCTGTTTTTT. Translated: CASSQEVGPGELFF.

The CDR3 reads CASSQQGPDTQYF. For the CDR3, the DNA is TGTGCCAGCAGCCAACAGGGGCCAGATACGCAGTATTTT. The chain has TRBV3-1 (or the pseudogene TRBV3-2) and TRBJ2-3; a possible D gene is TRBD1 (6 bases). Germline-derived CDR1 and CDR2 are LGHDT and YNNKEL (reference sequence). The CDR3 spans 13 residues. V was cut by 2 bases and J by 4 bases, with 7 bases left in between.

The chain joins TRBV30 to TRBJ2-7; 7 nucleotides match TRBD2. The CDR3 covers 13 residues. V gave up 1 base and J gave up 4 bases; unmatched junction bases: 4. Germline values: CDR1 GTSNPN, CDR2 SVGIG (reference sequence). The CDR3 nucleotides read TGTGCCTGGAGTGCGGGGGGTTTGTACGAGCAGTACTTC. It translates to CAWSAGGLYEQYF. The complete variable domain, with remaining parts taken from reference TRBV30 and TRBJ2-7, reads SQTIHQWPATLVQPVGSPLSLECTVEGTSNPNLYWYRQAAGRGLQLLFYSVGIGQISSEVPQNLSASRPQDRQFILSSKKLLLSDSGFYLCAWSAGGLYEQYFGPGTRLTVT.

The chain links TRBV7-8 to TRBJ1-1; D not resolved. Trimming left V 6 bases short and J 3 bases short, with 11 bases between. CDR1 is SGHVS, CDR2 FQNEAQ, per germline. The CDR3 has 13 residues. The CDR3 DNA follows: TGTGCCAGCAGACAAGGGCGAGACACTGAAGCTTTCTTT. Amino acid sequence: CASRQGRDTEAFF.

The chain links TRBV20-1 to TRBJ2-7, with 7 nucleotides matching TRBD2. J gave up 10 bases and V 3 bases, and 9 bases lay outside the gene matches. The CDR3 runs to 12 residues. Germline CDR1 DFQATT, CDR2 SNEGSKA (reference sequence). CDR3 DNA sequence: TGCAGTGCTAGTTACGGCGGGAGAATCCAGTACTTC. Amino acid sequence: CSASYGGRIQYF.

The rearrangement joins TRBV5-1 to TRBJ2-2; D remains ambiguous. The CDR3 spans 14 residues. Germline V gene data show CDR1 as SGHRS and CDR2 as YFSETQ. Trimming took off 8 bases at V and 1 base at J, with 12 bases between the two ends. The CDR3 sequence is CASNPRQNTGELFF. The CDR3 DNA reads TGCGCCAGTAACCCTAGACAGAACACCGGGGAGCTGTTTTTT.

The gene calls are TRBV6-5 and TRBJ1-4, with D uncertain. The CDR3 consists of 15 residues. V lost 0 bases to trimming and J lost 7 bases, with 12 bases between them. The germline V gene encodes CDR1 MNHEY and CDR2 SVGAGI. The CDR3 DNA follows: TGTGCCAGCAGTTACTCTCCAGAAACTGCTGAAAAACTGTTTTTT. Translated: CASSYSPETAEKLFF.

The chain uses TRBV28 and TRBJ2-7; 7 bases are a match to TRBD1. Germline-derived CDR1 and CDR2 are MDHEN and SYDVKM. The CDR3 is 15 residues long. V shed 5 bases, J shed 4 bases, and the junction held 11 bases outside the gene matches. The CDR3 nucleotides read TGTGCCAGCAGTCCAGACCACAGGGGTCTGTACGAGCAGTACTTC. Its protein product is CASSPDHRGLYEQYF.

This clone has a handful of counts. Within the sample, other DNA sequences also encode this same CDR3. The CDR3 DNA is TGCAGTGCTAGGCAGGGGCCCGAGCAGTACTTC. This gives the protein CSARQGPEQYF. The rearrangement joins TRBV20-1 to TRBJ2-7; perhaps TRBD1 as D (6 bases). This CDR3 is built from 11 residues. From germline, CDR1 is DFQATT and CDR2 SNEGSKA (reference sequence). The germline V and J ends were trimmed by 3 bases and 6 bases, with 9 bases remaining between them.

The chain's CDR3 is CASSDYYEQYF. In DNA, the CDR3 is TGTGCCAGCAGCGATTACTACGAGCAGTACTTC. The gene calls are TRBV7-9 and TRBJ2-7; unclear D gene. The CDR3 has 11 residues. Trimming removed 5 bases at V and 3 bases at J, with 5 bases between. From germline, CDR1 is SEHNR and CDR2 FQNEAQ (reference sequence). The full variable domain, in which reference TRBV7-9 and TRBJ2-7 provide the parts outside the CDR3, is DTGVSQNPRHKITKRGQNVTFRCDPISEHNRLYWYRQTLGQGPEFLTYFQNEAQLEKSRLLSDRFSAERPKGSFSTLEIQRTEQGDSAMYLCASSDYYEQYFGPGTRLTVT.

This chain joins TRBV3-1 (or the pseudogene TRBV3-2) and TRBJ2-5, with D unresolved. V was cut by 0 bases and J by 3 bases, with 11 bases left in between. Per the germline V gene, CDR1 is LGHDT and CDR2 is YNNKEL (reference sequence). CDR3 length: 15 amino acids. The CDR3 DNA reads TGTGCCAGCAGCCAAGATCTGGAGCGCGAAGAGACCCAGTACTTC. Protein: CASSQDLEREETQYF.

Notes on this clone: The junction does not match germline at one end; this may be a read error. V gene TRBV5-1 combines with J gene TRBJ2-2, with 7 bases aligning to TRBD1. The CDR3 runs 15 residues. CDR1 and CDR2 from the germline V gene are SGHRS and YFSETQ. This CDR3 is CASRLAGGNTGELFF. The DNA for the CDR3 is TGCGCCAGCAGGTTGGCAGGGGGGAACACCGGGGAGCTGTTTTTT.

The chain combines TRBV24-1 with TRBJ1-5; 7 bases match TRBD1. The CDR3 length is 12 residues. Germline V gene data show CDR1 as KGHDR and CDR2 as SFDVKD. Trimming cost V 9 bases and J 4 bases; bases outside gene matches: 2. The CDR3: CATGTVNQPQHF. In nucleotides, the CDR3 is TGTGCCACCGGGACAGTGAATCAGCCCCAGCATTTT.

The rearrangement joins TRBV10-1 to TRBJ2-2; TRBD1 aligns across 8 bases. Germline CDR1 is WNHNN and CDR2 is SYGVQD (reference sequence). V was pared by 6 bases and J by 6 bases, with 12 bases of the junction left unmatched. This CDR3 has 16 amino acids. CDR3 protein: CASRLDRGGIPGELFF. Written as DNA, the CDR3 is TGCGCCAGCAGACTAGACAGGGGTGGAATACCCGGGGAGCTGTTTTTT.

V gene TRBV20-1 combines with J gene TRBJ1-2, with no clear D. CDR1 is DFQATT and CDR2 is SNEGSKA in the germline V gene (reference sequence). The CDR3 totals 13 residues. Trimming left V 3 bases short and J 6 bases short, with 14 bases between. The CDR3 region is CSASPSLWNGYTF. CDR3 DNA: TGCAGTGCTAGTCCCTCCCTATGGAATGGCTACACCTTC.

The CDR3 DNA sequence: TGTGCCAGCAGCCAGGCCCCGCTAGCGGGGGGGCAGAATGAGCAGTTCTTC. Its protein product is CASSQAPLAGGQNEQFF. The rearrangement uses TRBV3-1 (or the pseudogene TRBV3-2) and TRBJ2-1; 12 positions agree with TRBD2. V lost 3 bases, J lost 7 bases, and 10 bases stayed unmatched. Germline-derived CDR1 and CDR2 are LGHDT and YNNKEL (reference sequence). CDR3 size: 17 residues.

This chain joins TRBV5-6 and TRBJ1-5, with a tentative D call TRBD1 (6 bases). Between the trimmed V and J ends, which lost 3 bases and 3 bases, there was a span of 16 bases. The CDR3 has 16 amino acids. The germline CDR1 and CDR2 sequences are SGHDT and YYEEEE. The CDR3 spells CASSWRGAPNNQPQHF. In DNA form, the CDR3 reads TGTGCCAGCAGCTGGAGGGGGGCGCCCAACAATCAGCCCCAGCATTTT.

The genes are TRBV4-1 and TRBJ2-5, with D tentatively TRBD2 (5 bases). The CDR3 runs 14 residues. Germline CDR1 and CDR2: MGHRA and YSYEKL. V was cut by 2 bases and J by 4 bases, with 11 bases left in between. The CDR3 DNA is TGCGCCAGCAGCCAACACCCAGGAGGAGAGACCCAGTACTTC. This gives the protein CASSQHPGGETQYF.

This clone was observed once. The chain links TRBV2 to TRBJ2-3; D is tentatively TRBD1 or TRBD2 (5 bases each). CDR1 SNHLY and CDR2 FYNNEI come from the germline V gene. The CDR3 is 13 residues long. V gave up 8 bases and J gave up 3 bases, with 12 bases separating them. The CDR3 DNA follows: TGTGCCAGCGGGGGAAGGGGTACAGATACGCAGTATTTT. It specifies CASGGRGTDTQYF.

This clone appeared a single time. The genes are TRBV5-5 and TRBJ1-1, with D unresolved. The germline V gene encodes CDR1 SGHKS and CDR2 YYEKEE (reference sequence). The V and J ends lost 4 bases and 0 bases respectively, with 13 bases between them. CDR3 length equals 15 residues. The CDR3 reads CASSPSINVNTEAFF. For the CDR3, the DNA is TGTGCCAGCAGCCCGTCGATAAATGTGAACACTGAAGCTTTCTTT.

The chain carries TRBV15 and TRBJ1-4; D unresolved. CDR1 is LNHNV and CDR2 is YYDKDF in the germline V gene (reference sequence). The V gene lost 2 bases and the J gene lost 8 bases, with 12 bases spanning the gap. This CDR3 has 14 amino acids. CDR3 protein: CATSRLGPGEKLFF. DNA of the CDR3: TGTGCCACCAGCAGACTGGGCCCGGGCGAAAAACTGTTTTTT.

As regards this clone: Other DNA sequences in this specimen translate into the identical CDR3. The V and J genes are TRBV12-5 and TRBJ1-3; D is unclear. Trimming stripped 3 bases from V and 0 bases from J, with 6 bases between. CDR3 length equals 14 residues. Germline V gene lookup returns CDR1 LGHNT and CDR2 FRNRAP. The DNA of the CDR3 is TGTGCTAGTGGTTTAGGCGGCTCTGGAAACACCATATATTTT. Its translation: CASGLGGSGNTIYF.

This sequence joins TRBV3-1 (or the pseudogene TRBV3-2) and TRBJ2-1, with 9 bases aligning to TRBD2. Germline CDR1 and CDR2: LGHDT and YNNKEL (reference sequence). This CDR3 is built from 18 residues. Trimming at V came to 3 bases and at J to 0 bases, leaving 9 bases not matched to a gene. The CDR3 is CASSHGSGGQSSYNEQFF. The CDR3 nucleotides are TGTGCCAGCAGCCACGGTAGCGGGGGCCAGAGCTCCTACAATGAGCAGTTCTTC.

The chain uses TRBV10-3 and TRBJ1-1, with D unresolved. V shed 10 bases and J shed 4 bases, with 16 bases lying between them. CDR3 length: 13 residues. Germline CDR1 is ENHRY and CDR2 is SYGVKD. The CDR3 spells CATLDVAGTEAFF. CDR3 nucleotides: TGTGCCACCCTAGATGTGGCGGGCACTGAAGCTTTCTTT.

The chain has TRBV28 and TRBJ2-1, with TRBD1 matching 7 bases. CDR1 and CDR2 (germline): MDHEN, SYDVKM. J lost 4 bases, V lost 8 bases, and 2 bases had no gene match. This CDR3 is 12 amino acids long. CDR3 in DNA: TGTGCCAGCGGGACAGCTTACAATGAGCAGTTCTTC. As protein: CASGTAYNEQFF.

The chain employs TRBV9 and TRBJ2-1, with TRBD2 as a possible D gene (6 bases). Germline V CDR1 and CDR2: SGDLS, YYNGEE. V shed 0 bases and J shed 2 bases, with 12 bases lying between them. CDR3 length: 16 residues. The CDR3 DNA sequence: TGTGCCAGCAGCGTAGTCGGAGGGAGTACCTACAATGAGCAGTTCTTC. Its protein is CASSVVGGSTYNEQFF.